Below, one T cell receptor (beta chain) is given with its context. A single base separates this from a much larger clone, so it may be a read error. Clones were sequenced by immunoSEQ multiplex PCR, and TCRdb holds only the in-frame ones, with some missing. Counted here are about 500,000 clones, roughly three quarters occurring once; the ten biggest clones make up more than 10%. Participating donors were healthy, HIV-negative adults free of recent acute infections or vaccinations. This sample was included in a study of shared clonotypes between healthy human individuals. This CDR3 contains 16 residues. V shed 2 bases, J shed 3 bases, and the junction held 7 bases outside the gene matches. The germline V gene has CDR1 MNHEY and CDR2 SVGAGI.

The source material was PBMCs. This clonotype was obtained from a middle-aged woman in good health. Some clones in this sample may be carry-over from other donors' samples. V is TRBV6-5 and J is TRBJ2-7, with 10 positions matching TRBD1. The CDR3 DNA is TGTGCCAGCAGTTACCTATTGGGACAGGGGCTCTACGAGCAGTACTTC. It specifies CASSYLLGQGLYEQYF.